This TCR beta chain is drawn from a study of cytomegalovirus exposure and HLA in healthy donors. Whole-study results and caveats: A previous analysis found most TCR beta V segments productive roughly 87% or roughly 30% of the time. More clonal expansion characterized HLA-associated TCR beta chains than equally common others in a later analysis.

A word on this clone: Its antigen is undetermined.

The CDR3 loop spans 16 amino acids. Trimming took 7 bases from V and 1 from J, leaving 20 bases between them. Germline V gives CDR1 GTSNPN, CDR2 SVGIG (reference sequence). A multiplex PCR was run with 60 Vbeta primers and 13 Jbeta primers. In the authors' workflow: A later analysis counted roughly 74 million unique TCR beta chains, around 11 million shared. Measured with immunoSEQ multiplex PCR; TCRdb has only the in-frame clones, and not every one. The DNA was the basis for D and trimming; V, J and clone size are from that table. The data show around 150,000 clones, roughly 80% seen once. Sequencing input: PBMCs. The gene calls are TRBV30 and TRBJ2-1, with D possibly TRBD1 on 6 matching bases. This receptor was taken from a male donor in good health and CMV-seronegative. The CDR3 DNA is TGTGCCTCCTCGCGCCGACAGGTTGAATCCTACAATGAGCAGTTCTTC. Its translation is CASSRRQVESYNEQFF.